This T cell receptor (beta chain) originates from a study of T cells in Graves' hyperthyroidism and ophthalmopathy. General study results and limits: Most thyroid clonotypes that were expanded above 0.001 also turned up in blood.

Any patient presenting with uncontrolled infection, other autoimmune disease, pregnancy or lactation was left out. This clonotype was counted at least ten times. Its antigen is unidentified. With 3 bases removed from V and 6 bases from J, the gap between germline ends came to 11 bases. This CDR3 is 13 amino acids long. Amplified TCR beta CDR3 regions derived from RNA transcripts. A first-round RT-PCR of the TCR CDR3 used the HTBI primer set. TCRdb re-derived calls from the multiplex PCR reads in MiXCR, one entry per CDR3 protein. This sample has about 300,000 distinct CDR3 sequences; roughly 19% occur once, and the top ten carry less than 40%.

What was sequenced was blood. The TCR comes from a man aged 50-60 years with Graves' ophthalmopathy. The chain uses TRBV12-3 or TRBV12-4 and TRBJ1-1; no definite D call. In DNA, the CDR3 is TGTGCCAGCAGTTTTCGACAAACTTCTGAAGCTTTCTTT. It translates to CASSFRQTSEAFF.